The 15 T cell receptor beta chains listed next were all sequenced from one sample in a study of T cells after yellow fever vaccination. TCRdb independently ran MiXCR on the 5' RACE reads; one entry per CDR3 protein. The sample carries 200,000 to 250,000 distinct CDR3 sequences, about 7% recorded once. The sample consisted of CD4+ T cells sorted from PBMCs, taken 15 days after the yellow fever booster vaccination. The receptors here all came from a man aged 25 to 40 who received the YFV17D yellow fever vaccine.

The CDR3 DNA reads as TGCGCCAGCAGCAGGGACTTCCAAGAGACCCAGTACTTC. Translating it yields CASSRDFQETQYF. The gene calls are TRBV4-1 and TRBJ2-5; D perhaps matches TRBD2 (6 bases). Trimming shortened V by 5 bases and J by 1 base, and 8 bases separated the two germline ends. Germline V lookup: CDR1 MGHRA, CDR2 YSYEKL. The CDR3 totals 13 residues.

The gene calls are TRBV7-9 and TRBJ2-1; TRBD2 aligns across 7 bases. CDR1 and CDR2 (germline): SEHNR, FQNEAQ (reference sequence). V lost 1 base, J lost 5 bases, and 5 bases stayed unmatched. CDR3 length: 15 residues. CDR3 region: CASSLVYSGNNEQFF. In DNA, the CDR3 is TGTGCCAGCAGCTTAGTTTACAGCGGGAACAATGAGCAGTTCTTC.

This clonotype has just a few counts. This chain joins TRBV27 and TRBJ1-5; 10 nucleotides match TRBD1. J gave up 5 bases and V 2 bases, and 6 bases lay outside the gene matches. This CDR3 region has 16 residues. CDR1 and CDR2 (germline): MNHEY, SMNVEV (reference sequence). CDR3 loop: CASSLGAGQGYQPQHF. DNA for the CDR3: TGTGCCAGCAGTTTAGGGGCGGGACAGGGGTATCAGCCCCAGCATTTT.

The chain joins TRBV5-1 to TRBJ2-1; 9 bases match TRBD2. Germline V lookup: CDR1 SGHRS, CDR2 YFSETQ. The CDR3 has 15 amino acids. Losses at the gene ends were 3 bases for V and 9 bases for J; bases not matched to a gene: 10. CDR3 protein: CASSSLAGHSGEQFF. CDR3 DNA: TGCGCCAGCAGCTCGCTAGCGGGACATTCGGGTGAGCAGTTCTTC.

J is TRBJ2-2 and V is TRBV3-1, with TRBD2 matching over 7 bases. The CDR3 is 16 residues long. V shed 4 bases and J 4 bases; nucleotides not matched to a gene: 9. Germline V gives CDR1 LGHDT, CDR2 YNNKEL (reference sequence). In nucleotides, the CDR3 is TGTGCCAGCAGCCTACTATCCGGGACTACCACCGGGGAGCTGTTTTTT. It specifies CASSLLSGTTTGELFF.

This clonotype occurred a few times. The rearrangement uses TRBV7-9 and TRBJ2-3; TRBD1 matches 7 bases. V lost 6 bases, J lost 3 bases, and 9 bases stayed unmatched. CDR3 length: 15 residues. Germline V gene lookup returns CDR1 SEHNR and CDR2 FQNEAQ (reference sequence). This chain's CDR3 is CASSPGTVRTDTQYF. The DNA for the CDR3 is TGTGCCAGCAGTCCCGGGACAGTTAGAACAGATACGCAGTATTTT.

V usage is TRBV29-1 and J usage is TRBJ2-3; the match to TRBD2 covers 8 bases. V lost 3 bases and J lost 2; bases outside the gene matches: 19. Looked up from germline, CDR1 is SQVTM and CDR2 is ANQGSEA. The CDR3 totals 19 residues. The CDR3 DNA reads as TGCAGCGTTGAGGGGGTCGCTAGCGGGTCAATGTTATTCACAGATACGCAGTATTTT. It specifies CSVEGVASGSMLFTDTQYF.

This chain connects TRBV7-6 to TRBJ2-7; 10 nucleotides match TRBD2. V lost 5 bases and J lost 3; bases outside the gene matches: 10. Looked up from germline, CDR1 is SGHVS and CDR2 is FNYEAQ. CDR3 size: 16 residues. The CDR3 sequence: CASSPARTSGVYEQYF. The CDR3 nucleotides are TGTGCCAGCAGCCCAGCGCGGACTAGCGGAGTCTACGAGCAGTACTTC.

This clonotype was seen a handful of times. Compared with germline, one end of the junction differs, possibly owing to a read error. The rearrangement links TRBV20-1 to TRBJ2-7; 7 bases map to TRBD1. There are 12 residues in the CDR3. Germline CDR1 and CDR2: DFQATT and SNEGSKA (reference sequence). The CDR3 DNA sequence: TGCAGTTCTAGGGACAGCTCCTACGAGCAGTACTTC. Protein product: CSSRDSSYEQYF.

This clonotype has ten or more counts. The J gene is TRBJ2-5, the V gene TRBV11-2; 10 nucleotides align to TRBD2. The CDR3 has 18 amino acids. From germline, CDR1 is SGHAT and CDR2 FQNNGV. The junction had 15 bases not matched to a gene; V was cut back by 1 base and J by 7 bases. As DNA, the CDR3 is TGTGCCAGCAGCTTAGTTGGAACAAAGCTAGCGGGAGCGGTGACCCAGTACTTC. Its translation is CASSLVGTKLAGAVTQYF.

This clonotype has at least ten counts. The DNA of the CDR3 is TGCGCCAGCAGTCCTCAGGGCATTCAAGAGACCCAGTACTTC. Translating it yields CASSPQGIQETQYF. The rearrangement uses TRBV5-1 and TRBJ2-5; possible D gene TRBD1, 5 bases. Germline V gene lookup returns CDR1 SGHRS and CDR2 YFSETQ. Trimming removed 5 bases at V and 2 bases at J, with 13 bases between. This CDR3 has 14 amino acids.

This clonotype occurred many times. This chain uses TRBV5-1 with TRBJ2-3; D call uncertain. CDR1 is SGHRS and CDR2 is YFSETQ in the germline V gene. The CDR3 is 14 residues long. V was cut by 0 bases and J by 2 bases, with 7 bases left in between. CDR3 in amino acids: CASSLDQYTDTQYF. As DNA, the CDR3 is TGCGCCAGCAGCTTGGATCAGTACACAGATACGCAGTATTTT.

The genes are TRBV24-1 and TRBJ1-5; the D gene is possibly TRBD1 (6 bases). V was pared by 4 bases and J by 6 bases, with 12 bases between. Germline assignment: CDR1 KGHDR and CDR2 SFDVKD. The CDR3 contains 14 residues. Here the CDR3 DNA reads TGTGCCACCAGTGACCGGACAGTTTCTCAGCCCCAGCATTTT. Translation gives CATSDRTVSQPQHF.

The V gene is TRBV7-2, the J gene TRBJ2-3; 9 bases fit TRBD1. This CDR3 comprises 16 residues. Germline V CDR1 and CDR2: SGHTA, FQGNSA. V trimming: 2 bases; J trimming: 2 bases; junction bases outside the gene matches: 5. The CDR3 loop is CASSLTGGTLTDTQYF. The CDR3 DNA reads TGTGCCAGCAGCTTAACAGGGGGCACACTCACAGATACGCAGTATTTT.

V usage is TRBV5-1 and J usage is TRBJ2-3, with D possibly TRBD1 on 5 matching bases. The CDR3 consists of 16 residues. V was pared by 0 bases and J by 0 bases, with 11 bases between. From germline, CDR1 is SGHRS and CDR2 YFSETQ. The CDR3: CASSLALTASTDTQYF. Here the CDR3 DNA reads TGCGCCAGCAGCTTGGCCTTGACAGCTAGCACAGATACGCAGTATTTT.